Each of the 26 T cell receptor beta chains below was sequenced from the same sample in a study of shared clonotypes between healthy human individuals. Sequenced by immunoSEQ multiplex PCR; TCRdb stores in-frame clones only, minus some. The sample contains fewer than 550,000 clones, about 80% of which appear only once. Sequences were obtained from PBMCs. The source is a woman aged 40 to 55 in good health. Some clones in this sample may be carry-over from other donors' samples.

The chain uses TRBV5-1 and TRBJ2-1; D possibly corresponds to TRBD2 (5 bases). The CDR3 has 13 residues. The germline CDR1 and CDR2 sequences are SGHRS and YFSETQ. V was pared by 4 bases and J by 9 bases, with 14 bases between. The CDR3 loop reads CASSPDWAGEQFF. The CDR3 DNA is TGCGCCAGCAGCCCGGACTGGGCGGGTGAGCAGTTCTTC.

The J gene is TRBJ2-7, the V gene TRBV7-9, with D possibly matching TRBD1 (5 bases). This CDR3 region has 13 residues. The V gene lost 7 bases and the J gene lost 6 bases, with 16 bases spanning the gap. Per the germline V gene, CDR1 is SEHNR and CDR2 is FQNEAQ (reference sequence). The DNA of the CDR3 is TGTGCCAGCACCTACGAAAACCAGGGCGAGCAGTACTTC. Translating gives CASTYENQGEQYF.

This rearrangement joins TRBV7-8 to TRBJ1-3, with a tentative D call TRBD1 (5 bases). CDR1 SGHVS and CDR2 FQNEAQ come from the germline V gene. V was shortened by 5 bases and J by 0 bases, with 14 bases between the two germline ends. CDR3 length equals 16 residues. This chain's CDR3 is CASSPPGLNSGNTIYF. The CDR3 DNA reads as TGTGCCAGCAGCCCCCCGGGACTTAACTCTGGAAACACCATATATTTT.

The chain recombines TRBV7-3 with TRBJ1-1, with D uncertain. The ends were cut back, 5 bases at V and 5 bases at J, with 12 bases in the middle. This CDR3 spans 13 amino acids. Germline V gene data show CDR1 as SGHTA and CDR2 as FQGTGA. In DNA form, the CDR3 reads TGTGCCAGCAGCCCGGGTCCGGGGACTGAAGCTTTCTTT. Amino acid sequence: CASSPGPGTEAFF.

The chain carries TRBV30 and TRBJ1-5; D is undetermined. The length of the CDR3 is 13 residues. Looked up from germline, CDR1 is GTSNPN and CDR2 is SVGIG (reference sequence). CDR3: CAWSGWSNQPQHF. DNA for the CDR3: TGTGCTTGGTCCGGTTGGAGCAATCAGCCCCAGCATTTT.

The V and J genes are TRBV27 and TRBJ2-7; D is perhaps TRBD2 (5 bases). The CDR3 loop spans 14 amino acids. Trimming removed 2 bases from V and 5 bases from J, with 13 bases in between. Germline CDR1 MNHEY, CDR2 SMNVEV (reference sequence). The CDR3 here is CASSLRSSGNEQYF. CDR3 nucleotide sequence: TGTGCCAGCAGTTTAAGGTCAAGCGGCAACGAGCAGTACTTC.

J is TRBJ2-1 and V is TRBV14; 7 bases are shared with TRBD2. This CDR3 contains 15 residues. Losses at the gene ends were 2 bases for V and 1 base for J; bases not matched to a gene: 2. Germline CDR1 is SGHDN and CDR2 is FVKESK. The CDR3 sequence: CASSQIAGSYNEQFF. The CDR3 DNA sequence: TGTGCCAGCAGCCAAATAGCGGGTTCCTACAATGAGCAGTTCTTC.

Ten or more counts support this clone. The genes are TRBV27 and TRBJ1-4; D gene unclear. The V gene lost 4 bases and the J gene lost 7 bases, with 10 bases spanning the gap. The germline V gene has CDR1 MNHEY and CDR2 SMNVEV (reference sequence). This CDR3 has 13 residues. The DNA of the CDR3 is TGTGCCAGCAGTTCCGGGCTGGGTGAAAAACTGTTTTTT. Protein product: CASSSGLGEKLFF.

The chain has TRBV5-6 and TRBJ2-5; 11 bases are shared with TRBD1. The CDR3 is 17 amino acids. CDR1 is SGHDT, CDR2 YYEEEE, per germline. V lost 2 bases, J lost 1 base, and 7 bases stayed unmatched. CDR3 in DNA: TGTGCCAGCAGCTTCTTGGGACAGGGGGATGGCCAAGAGACCCAGTACTTC. It encodes CASSFLGQGDGQETQYF.

The rearrangement uses TRBV5-1 and TRBJ2-1, with 11 positions matching TRBD2. V lost 4 bases to trimming and J lost 3 bases; unmatched junction nucleotides: 6. The CDR3 contains 16 residues. Per the germline V gene, CDR1 is SGHRS and CDR2 is YFSETQ. The CDR3 sequence is CASSPGGLAGYNEQFF. CDR3 bases: TGCGCCAGCAGCCCCGGTGGACTAGCGGGCTACAATGAGCAGTTCTTC.

This chain links TRBV6-1 with TRBJ1-3; 10 bases are shared with TRBD1. The CDR3 contains 15 residues. Looked up from germline, CDR1 is MNHNS and CDR2 is SASEGT. The junction had 6 bases not matched to a gene; V was cut back by 6 bases and J by 4 bases. As DNA, the CDR3 is TGTGCCAGCAGGGAGACAGGGGGCTACGGAAACACCATATATTTT. Translated: CASRETGGYGNTIYF.

The V call is TRBV7-8, the J call TRBJ2-2, with 11 bases that match TRBD2. V dropped 5 bases and J dropped 3; count of bases not matched to a gene: 8. The CDR3 contains 17 residues. From germline, CDR1 is SGHVS and CDR2 FQNEAQ. CDR3 protein: CASSRIAGGPYTGELFF. The CDR3 DNA is TGTGCCAGCAGCCGAATAGCGGGAGGGCCATACACCGGGGAGCTGTTTTTT. The whole variable domain, remainder taken from reference TRBV7-8 and TRBJ2-2, is GAGVSQSPRYKVAKRGQDVALRCDPISGHVSLFWYQQALGQGPEFLTYFQNEAQLDKSGLPSDRFFAERPEGSVSTLKIQRTQQEDSAVYLCASSRIAGGPYTGELFFGEGSRLTVL.

The chain combines TRBV2 with TRBJ2-2; possibly TRBD1 or TRBD2 for D (5 bases each). This CDR3 has 15 amino acids. V lost 4 bases and J 6 bases, leaving 15 bases between the germline ends. Per the germline V gene, CDR1 is SNHLY and CDR2 is FYNNEI. CDR3 amino acids: CASSVVGVGAGELFF. The CDR3 nucleotides are TGTGCCAGCAGTGTAGTGGGAGTGGGGGCCGGGGAGCTGTTTTTT.

The CDR3 loop is CASSLTGTGSTGELFF. The CDR3, as DNA: TGTGCCAGCAGCTTGACTGGGACAGGGTCAACCGGGGAGCTGTTTTTT. V and J are TRBV7-3 and TRBJ2-2; 9 bases map to TRBD1. The germline gives CDR1 SGHTA, CDR2 FQGTGA. Losses at the gene ends were 3 bases for V and 5 bases for J; bases not matched to a gene: 7. This CDR3 is built from 16 residues.

This clone showed up just a few times. V gene TRBV7-2 combines with J gene TRBJ1-2; 7 bases fit TRBD1. CDR3 size: 14 residues. From germline, CDR1 is SGHTA and CDR2 FQGNSA. The junction had 11 bases not matched to a gene; V was cut back by 5 bases and J by 8 bases. CDR3 in DNA: TGTGCCAGCAGCGAGAGCAGGGGGTATGGCGGCTACACCTTC. It is translated as CASSESRGYGGYTF.

The rearrangement joins TRBV18 to TRBJ2-7, with D perhaps matching TRBD1 (5 bases). The CDR3 has 18 amino acids. Germline assignment: CDR1 KGHSH and CDR2 LQKENI. V lost 3 bases and J lost 3, with 24 bases in between. For the CDR3, the DNA is TGTGCCAGCTCACCCTATACCCTGCAGGGTGGATTAGGCTACGAGCAGTACTTC. It encodes CASSPYTLQGGLGYEQYF.

This chain joins TRBV30 and TRBJ2-2; 8 nucleotides match TRBD2. This CDR3 is 16 amino acids long. From germline, CDR1 is GTSNPN and CDR2 SVGIG (reference sequence). V dropped 2 bases and J dropped 3; count of bases not matched to a gene: 8. CDR3 sequence (DNA): TGTGCCTGGAGTAGCCTAGCGGGTGCTTACACCGGGGAGCTGTTTTTT. Translating it yields CAWSSLAGAYTGELFF.

A word on this clone: The same CDR3 can be traced to other DNA sequences in this sample. This rearrangement joins TRBV7-2 to TRBJ2-3; 8 bases match TRBD2. This CDR3 contains 16 residues. The trim removed 1 base at V and 2 bases at J, leaving 5 bases unmatched. Germline V gives CDR1 SGHTA, CDR2 FQGNSA. The CDR3 DNA reads TGTGCCAGCAGCTTAGACCCAGCGGGAGTCACAGATACGCAGTATTTT. This gives the protein CASSLDPAGVTDTQYF.

This clone came up once. The chain couples TRBV10-3 to TRBJ2-7; D may be TRBD2 (6 bases). The CDR3 loop spans 14 amino acids. CDR1 and CDR2 (germline): ENHRY, SYGVKD. The V end was cut by 2 bases, the J end by 11 bases, with 19 bases between. The CDR3 loop reads CAISERYRDLWEYF. The CDR3 nucleotides are TGTGCCATCAGTGAGCGTTACCGGGACTTGTGGGAGTACTTC.

This clone was found a few times. DNA for the CDR3: TGTGCCAGCAGCCCCTGGGGGGGAACTAATGAAAAACTGTTTTTT. Its protein product is CASSPWGGTNEKLFF. This chain connects TRBV7-2 to TRBJ1-4; D is perhaps TRBD1 (5 bases). The CDR3 runs 15 residues. The germline V gene encodes CDR1 SGHTA and CDR2 FQGNSA. Trimming stripped 5 bases from V and 1 base from J, with 11 bases between.

The chain couples TRBV29-1 to TRBJ2-3, with 16 bases fitting TRBD2. The CDR3 has 13 amino acids. CDR1 is SQVTM, CDR2 ANQGSEA, per germline. V trimming: 7 bases; J trimming: 14 bases; junction bases outside the gene matches: 9. The CDR3, as DNA: TGCAGCGCAAGGGGACTAGCGGGAGGGTATCTGTATTTT. Translated, it gives CSARGLAGGYLYF.

This clone showed up just once. Additional DNA sequences in this sample encode the identical CDR3. CDR3 nucleotide sequence: TGTGCCAGCAGCAGCGGGACTAGCGGCTCCTACAATGAGCAGTTCTTC. Encoded protein: CASSSGTSGSYNEQFF. This chain joins TRBV5-4 and TRBJ2-1; 11 nucleotides align to TRBD2. CDR3 length: 16 residues. V shed 4 bases and J 0 bases; nucleotides not matched to a gene: 3. Germline CDR1 SGHNT, CDR2 YYREEE (reference sequence).

The chain is built from TRBV7-2 and TRBJ2-2; D is uncertain. V gave up 2 bases and J gave up 6 bases, with 10 bases separating them. Germline CDR1 is SGHTA and CDR2 is FQGNSA. This CDR3 region has 14 residues. Written as DNA, the CDR3 is TGTGCCAGCAGCTTATGGGGTGTTTCCGGGGAGCTGTTTTTT. Translating gives CASSLWGVSGELFF. Filled out from reference TRBV7-2 and TRBJ2-2, the complete variable domain reads GAGVSQSPSNKVTEKGKDVELRCDPISGHTALYWYRQSLGQGLEFLIYFQGNSAPDKSGLPSDRFSAERTGGSVSTLTIQRTQQEDSAVYLCASSLWGVSGELFFGEGSRLTVL.

The gene calls are TRBV6-5 and TRBJ1-5, with unresolved D. The V gene lost 2 bases and the J gene lost 1 base, with 9 bases spanning the gap. This CDR3 is built from 15 residues. CDR1 MNHEY and CDR2 SVGAGI come from the germline V gene. CDR3 amino acids: CASSYGPGSNQPQHF. The CDR3 region has the DNA TGTGCCAGCAGTTACGGGCCGGGGAGCAATCAGCCCCAGCATTTT.

This chain joins TRBV28 and TRBJ1-4; D unclear. Germline CDR1 and CDR2: MDHEN and SYDVKM. With 4 bases removed from V and 2 bases from J, the gap between germline ends came to 5 bases. The CDR3 has 13 amino acids. The CDR3 protein is CASSWLTNEKLFF. The DNA of the CDR3 is TGTGCCAGCAGTTGGCTGACTAATGAAAAACTGTTTTTT. Full variable domain (outside the CDR3, taken from reference TRBV28 and TRBJ1-4): DVKVTQSSRYLVKRTGEKVFLECVQDMDHENMFWYRQDPGLGLRLIYFSYDVKMKEKGDIPEGYSVSREKKERFSLILESASTNQTSMYLCASSWLTNEKLFFGSGTQLSVL.

The chain carries TRBV11-3 and TRBJ2-1; 9 bases are shared with TRBD1. Germline CDR1 SGHNT, CDR2 YENEEA. There are 13 residues in the CDR3. J gave up 7 bases and V 5 bases, and 3 bases lay outside the gene matches. CDR3 coding DNA: TGTGCCAGCAGCCCGGACAGGGGAAATGAGCAGTTCTTC. Its protein product is CASSPDRGNEQFF.